These 7 T cell receptor beta chains were all obtained from the same sample, sequenced in a study of early stage breast cancer tumors. Assay used: immunoSEQ multiplex PCR; TCRdb lists only in-frame clones, some missing. Counted here are some 14,000 clones, about 88% occurring once; the ten biggest clones make up 4.9%. Sequencing was performed on normal breast tissue next to the tumor. These receptors were taken from a person aged 30 to 40 with breast cancer.

The gene calls are TRBV9 and TRBJ1-2, with D hard to call. This CDR3 is built from 15 residues. V lost 1 base and J lost 4, with 14 bases in between. The V gene's germline CDR1 is SGDLS and CDR2 YYNGEE. The CDR3 bases are TGTGCCAGCAGCGTACTCTCAACCAGAGGCTATGGCTACACCTTC. It yields the protein CASSVLSTRGYGYTF.

This clone was seen more than once but under ten times. The CDR3, as DNA: TGTGCCAGCAGCCTCAATACAGGGGGCCCGAGCGGCTACACCTTC. Its protein is CASSLNTGGPSGYTF. This chain uses TRBV2 with TRBJ1-2; 9 nucleotides agree with TRBD1. V lost 6 bases and J lost 8; bases outside the gene matches: 13. The CDR3 consists of 15 residues. Per germline, CDR1 SNHLY and CDR2 FYNNEI.

The chain's CDR3 is CASSLDALTHEQYF. DNA of the CDR3: TGTGCCAGCAGCTTGGACGCACTCACGCACGAGCAGTACTTC. The J gene is TRBJ2-7, the V gene TRBV5-4; D unresolved. Germline V gene data show CDR1 as SGHNT and CDR2 as YYREEE (reference sequence). The V and J ends lost 0 bases and 5 bases respectively, with 12 bases between them. The CDR3 loop spans 14 amino acids.

This clone was counted a single time. The rearrangement joins TRBV11-3 to TRBJ2-4, with 8 positions matching TRBD2. Germline values: CDR1 SGHNT, CDR2 YENEEA. There are 17 residues in the CDR3. The ends lost 5 bases at V and 5 bases at J; junction bases unmatched: 14. Here the CDR3 DNA reads TGTGCCAGCAGCCCCCATGGAGCGGGAGCGACCCAAAACATTCAGTACTTC. The encoded protein is CASSPHGAGATQNIQYF.

V and J are TRBV30 and TRBJ1-1; 8 nucleotides align to TRBD1. The germline V gene has CDR1 GTSNPN and CDR2 SVGIG (reference sequence). The CDR3 length is 16 residues. Unmatched junction bases numbered 7, after V lost 1 base and J lost 0 bases. The CDR3 is CAWSGVTGVVNTEAFF. CDR3 bases: TGTGCCTGGAGTGGGGTGACAGGGGTCGTGAACACTGAAGCTTTCTTT.

V usage is TRBV4-1 and J usage is TRBJ2-1; unclear D gene. This CDR3 spans 17 amino acids. Trimming left V 0 bases short and J 0 bases short, with 12 bases between. Germline V gene lookup returns CDR1 MGHRA and CDR2 YSYEKL. This chain's CDR3 is CASSQDPKSSSYNEQFF. DNA for the CDR3: TGCGCCAGCAGCCAAGATCCCAAATCAAGCTCCTACAATGAGCAGTTCTTC.

The V gene is TRBV7-9, the J gene TRBJ2-5; D call uncertain. This CDR3 is built from 12 residues. V lost 3 bases, J lost 3 bases, and 5 bases lay in between. Germline V gene data show CDR1 as SEHNR and CDR2 as FQNEAQ (reference sequence). CDR3 region: CASSLYEETQYF. In DNA form, the CDR3 reads TGTGCCAGCAGCTTGTATGAAGAGACCCAGTACTTC.